The 10 T cell receptor beta chains below come from one sample, sequenced in a study of cytotoxic CD8 clonotypes in ibrutinib-treated CLL. The repertoire was sequenced with immunoSEQ multiplex PCR; TCRdb's copy has only in-frame clones and lacks some. Of some 58,000 clones listed, roughly 71% are singletons. This specimen was PBMCs, taken after 12 months of ibrutinib treatment. The receptors originated from a human donor with chronic lymphocytic leukemia.

The V and J genes are TRBV6-5 and TRBJ2-2; D not certain. This CDR3 comprises 13 residues. Per germline, CDR1 MNHEY and CDR2 SVGAGI. Trimming removed 6 bases at V and 5 bases at J, with 10 bases between. The DNA of the CDR3 is TGTGCCAGCAGGATCTTGATGACCGGGGAGCTGTTTTTT. The encoded protein is CASRILMTGELFF.

This clone was recorded a few times. This sequence joins TRBV29-1 and TRBJ2-1; 11 positions match TRBD2. The V and J ends lost 4 bases and 15 bases, in that order; junction bases with no gene match: 8. Germline CDR1 reads SQVTM; CDR2 reads ANQGSEA. The CDR3 contains 12 residues. The CDR3 bases are TGCAGCGTTGGCGGGACTAGCGGAGAGTTGTTCTTC. Protein product: CSVGGTSGELFF.

V usage is TRBV19 and J usage is TRBJ2-7; 10 bases match TRBD2. Germline assignment: CDR1 LNHDA and CDR2 SQIVND (reference sequence). The V segment lost 3 bases and the J segment 5 bases; nucleotides outside the gene matches: 7. This CDR3 is 15 amino acids long. In DNA form, the CDR3 reads TGTGCCAGTAGTATGGGGGTAGCGGGAGGCAACGAGCAGTACTTC. Amino acids: CASSMGVAGGNEQYF.

This rearrangement joins TRBV5-1 to TRBJ2-1; 9 bases match TRBD1. Germline V lookup: CDR1 SGHRS, CDR2 YFSETQ. The V gene end was trimmed by 3 bases and the J gene end by 3 bases; junction bases not matched to a gene: 4. The CDR3 covers 15 residues. The CDR3 protein is CASSSGTGNYNEQFF. As DNA, the CDR3 is TGCGCCAGCAGCTCAGGGACAGGGAACTACAATGAGCAGTTCTTC.

This rearrangement joins TRBV6-1 to TRBJ2-3; 9 positions agree with TRBD2. Trimming at V came to 7 bases and at J to 1 base, leaving 6 bases not matched to a gene. CDR3 length equals 15 residues. Germline lookup yields CDR1 MNHNS and CDR2 SASEGT. The CDR3 sequence: CASTQREVRTDTQYF. CDR3 coding DNA: TGTGCCAGCACCCAGCGGGAGGTCCGCACAGATACGCAGTATTTT.

The V call is TRBV11-2, the J call TRBJ2-3; 8 nucleotides agree with TRBD2. Germline V gene sequence: CDR1 SGHAT, CDR2 FQNNGV. This CDR3 contains 14 residues. This CDR3 is CAAGGAMPTDTQYF. The CDR3 DNA reads as TGTGCAGCCGGGGGGGCGATGCCCACAGATACGCAGTATTTT.

This clone was picked up a small number of times. Germline and junction disagree at one end, which may indicate a read error. This chain connects TRBV4-1 to TRBJ1-3; D unclear. The CDR3 spans 13 residues. Per the germline V gene, CDR1 is MGHRA and CDR2 is YSYEKL. CDR3 sequence (DNA): TGCGCCAGCAGCCAAGGACCTGGAGACACCATATATTTT. It encodes CASSQGPGDTIYF.

This chain connects TRBV30 to TRBJ2-1; possibly TRBD1 for D (5 bases). The germline CDR1 and CDR2 sequences are GTSNPN and SVGIG (reference sequence). CDR3 length equals 13 residues. Deletions cut 4 bases from V and 4 bases from J, with 11 bases between. The DNA for the CDR3 is TGTGCCTGGACCAAAGGGGCTTACAATGAGCAGTTCTTC. Its translation: CAWTKGAYNEQFF.

This clone came up a few times. This sequence joins TRBV2 and TRBJ2-7, with 10 bases matching TRBD2. J lost 3 bases, V lost 5 bases, and 7 bases had no gene match. The CDR3 is 15 residues long. Germline V gene lookup returns CDR1 SNHLY and CDR2 FYNNEI. The CDR3 here is CASSLRLAGDYEQYF. The CDR3 DNA is TGTGCCAGCAGTCTCCGACTAGCGGGTGACTACGAGCAGTACTTC.

This chain links TRBV28 with TRBJ1-2, with D unclear. V shed 7 bases and J shed 1 base, with 10 bases lying between them. This CDR3 is 13 amino acids long. Germline V gene sequence: CDR1 MDHEN, CDR2 SYDVKM. This chain's CDR3 is CASTIGDNYGYTF. Here the CDR3 DNA reads TGTGCCAGCACCATAGGTGATAACTATGGCTACACCTTC.